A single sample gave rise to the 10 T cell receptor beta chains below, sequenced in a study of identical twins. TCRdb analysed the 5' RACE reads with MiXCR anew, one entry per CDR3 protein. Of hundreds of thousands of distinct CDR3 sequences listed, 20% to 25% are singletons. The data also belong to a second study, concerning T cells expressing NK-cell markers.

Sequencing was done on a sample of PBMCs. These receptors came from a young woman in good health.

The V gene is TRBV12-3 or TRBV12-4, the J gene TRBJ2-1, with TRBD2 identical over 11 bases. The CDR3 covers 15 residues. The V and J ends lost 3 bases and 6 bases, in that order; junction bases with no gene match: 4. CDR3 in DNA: TGTGCCAGCAGTTTCCTAGCGGGGGGCTTCAATGAGCAGTTCTTC. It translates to CASSFLAGGFNEQFF.

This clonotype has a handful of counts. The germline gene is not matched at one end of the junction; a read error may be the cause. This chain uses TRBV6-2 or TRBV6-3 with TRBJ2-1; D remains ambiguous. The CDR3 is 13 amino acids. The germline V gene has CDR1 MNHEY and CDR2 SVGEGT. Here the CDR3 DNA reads TGTGCCAGCAGCTACTCTGGGCTCGGTGAGCAGTTCTTC. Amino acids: CASSYSGLGEQFF.

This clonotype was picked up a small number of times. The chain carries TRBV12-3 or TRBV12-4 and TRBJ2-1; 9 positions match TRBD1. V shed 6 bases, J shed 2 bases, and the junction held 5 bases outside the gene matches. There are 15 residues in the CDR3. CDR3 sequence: CASSRGQGTYNEQFF. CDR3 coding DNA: TGTGCCAGCAGCCGAGGACAGGGGACCTACAATGAGCAGTTCTTC.

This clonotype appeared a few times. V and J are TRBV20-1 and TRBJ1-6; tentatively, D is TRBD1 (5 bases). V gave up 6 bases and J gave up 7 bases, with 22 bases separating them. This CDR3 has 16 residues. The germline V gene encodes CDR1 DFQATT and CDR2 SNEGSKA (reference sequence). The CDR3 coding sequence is TGCAGTGCGACGAGGGCCAAGGGGAGGTTCAATTCACCCCTCCACTTT. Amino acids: CSATRAKGRFNSPLHF.

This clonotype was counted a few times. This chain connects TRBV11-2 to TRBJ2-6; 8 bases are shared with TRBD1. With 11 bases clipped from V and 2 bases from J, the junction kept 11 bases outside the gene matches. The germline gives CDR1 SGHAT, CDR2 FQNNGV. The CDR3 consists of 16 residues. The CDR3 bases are TGTGCCTCCAGAAGGACAGGGCTAGCTGGGGCCAACGTCCTGACTTTC. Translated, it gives CASRRTGLAGANVLTF.

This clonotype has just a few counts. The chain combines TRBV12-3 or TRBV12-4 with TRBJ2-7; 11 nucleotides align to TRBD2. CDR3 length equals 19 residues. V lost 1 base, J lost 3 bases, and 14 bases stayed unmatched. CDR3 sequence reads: CASSLVGTSGIPRGYEQYF. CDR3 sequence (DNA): TGTGCCAGCAGTTTAGTAGGGACTAGCGGAATACCTAGAGGCTACGAGCAGTACTTC.

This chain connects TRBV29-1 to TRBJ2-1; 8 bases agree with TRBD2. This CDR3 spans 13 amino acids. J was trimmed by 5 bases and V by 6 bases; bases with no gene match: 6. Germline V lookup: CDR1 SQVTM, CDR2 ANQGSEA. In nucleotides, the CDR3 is TGCAGCGTGGAGACTAGCGTAAACAATGAGCAGTTCTTC. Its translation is CSVETSVNNEQFF.

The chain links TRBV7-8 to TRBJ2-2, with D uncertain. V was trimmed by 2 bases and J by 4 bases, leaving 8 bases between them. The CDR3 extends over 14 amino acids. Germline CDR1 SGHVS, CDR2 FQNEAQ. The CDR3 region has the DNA TGTGCCAGCAGCTTATTGGCCATCACCGGGGAGCTGTTTTTT. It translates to CASSLLAITGELFF.

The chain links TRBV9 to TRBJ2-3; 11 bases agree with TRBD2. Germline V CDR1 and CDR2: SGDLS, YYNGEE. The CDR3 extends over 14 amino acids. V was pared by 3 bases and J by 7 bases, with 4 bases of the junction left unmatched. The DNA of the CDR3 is TGTGCCAGCAGCGCTGGGACTAGCGGTTATACGCAGTATTTT. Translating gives CASSAGTSGYTQYF.

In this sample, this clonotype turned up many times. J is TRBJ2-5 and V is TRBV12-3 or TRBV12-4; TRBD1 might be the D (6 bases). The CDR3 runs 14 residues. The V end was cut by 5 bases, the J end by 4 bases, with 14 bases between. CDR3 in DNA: TGTGCCAGCAGTGTGCAGGGGATGGGAGAGACCCAGTACTTC. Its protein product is CASSVQGMGETQYF.